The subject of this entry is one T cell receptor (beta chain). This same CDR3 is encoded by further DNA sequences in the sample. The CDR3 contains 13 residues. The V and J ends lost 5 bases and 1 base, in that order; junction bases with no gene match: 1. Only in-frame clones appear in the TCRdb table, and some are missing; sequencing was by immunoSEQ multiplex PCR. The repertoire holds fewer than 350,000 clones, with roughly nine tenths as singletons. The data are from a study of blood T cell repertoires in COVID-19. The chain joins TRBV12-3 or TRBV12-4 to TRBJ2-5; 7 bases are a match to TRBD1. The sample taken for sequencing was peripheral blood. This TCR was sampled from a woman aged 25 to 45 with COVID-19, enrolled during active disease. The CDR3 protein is CASSDRVQETQYF. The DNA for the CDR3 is TGTGCCAGCAGTGACAGGGTCCAAGAGACCCAGTACTTC.